This paragraph covers one TCR beta chain sequence. Its antigen is as yet unknown. RNA was extracted from bulk tissue without any cell sorting. This entry belongs to a study of tumor and adjacent non-tumor tissue in lung cancer. Study results and limitations: Top 100 clones took a larger repertoire share in normal lung.

Germline CDR1 and CDR2: MDHEN and SYDVKM. There are 14 residues in the CDR3. The V end lost 10 bases, the J end lost 7 bases, and 20 bases lay between the germline ends. TCRbeta libraries were built with three rounds of nested PCR, modified from ARM-PCR. Using its own MiXCR run on the multiplex PCR reads, TCRdb lists one record per CDR3 protein. The sample consists of under 95,000 distinct CDR3 sequences, about 66% of them appearing once. This chain uses TRBV28 with TRBJ1-3, with a weak D call TRBD1 (6 bases). The sequenced sample was lung tumor tissue. The TCR was taken from a man aged 65 to 85 with non-small cell lung cancer. CDR3 amino acids: CANSPGQKRNTIYF. The CDR3 DNA sequence: TGTGCCAATAGTCCCGGACAGAAACGTAACACCATATATTTT. The full variable domain, completed using reference TRBV28 and TRBJ1-3, is DVKVTQSSRYLVKRTGEKVFLECVQDMDHENMFWYRQDPGLGLRLIYFSYDVKMKEKGDIPEGYSVSREKKERFSLILESASTNQTSMYLCANSPGQKRNTIYFGEGSWLTVV.